Below are 27 T cell receptor beta chains sequenced from a single sample in a study of blood T cells in healthy people across ages. Then a second PCR, running about 6 to 12 cycles, was carried out with a sample-barcoded 5' primer and a J-beta primer mix. TCRdb re-analysed the 5' RACE reads in MiXCR, keeping a single row per CDR3 protein. The sample yields about 640,000 distinct CDR3 sequences, under 70% seen once. The sample consisted of blood. The receptor source for this set is a man in his sixties in good health.

This clonotype was seen a handful of times. The chain is built from TRBV7-9 and TRBJ1-6, with unresolved D. Germline CDR1 and CDR2: SEHNR and FQNEAQ (reference sequence). Trimming pared 1 base from V and 8 bases from J, leaving 12 bases between. The CDR3 runs to 15 residues. CDR3 sequence reads: CASSLGGSGHSPLHF. CDR3 DNA: TGTGCCAGCAGCTTAGGGGGTTCGGGTCATTCACCCCTCCACTTT.

The genes are TRBV2 and TRBJ2-7; D call uncertain. Looked up from germline, CDR1 is SNHLY and CDR2 is FYNNEI. With 2 bases removed from V and 2 bases from J, the gap between germline ends came to 10 bases. There are 14 residues in the CDR3. The CDR3 DNA is TGTGCCAGCAGTGAATTTCTGGGCCCCTACGAGCAGTACTTC. The encoded protein is CASSEFLGPYEQYF.

The rearrangement links TRBV5-1 to TRBJ2-7, with 9 bases identical to TRBD1. Germline V lookup: CDR1 SGHRS, CDR2 YFSETQ. The J segment lost 2 bases and the V segment lost 4 bases, leaving 4 bases of the junction unmatched. The CDR3 length is 14 residues. This CDR3 reads CASSGGQGTYEQYF. CDR3 DNA sequence: TGCGCCAGCAGCGGAGGACAGGGGACCTACGAGCAGTACTTC.

This clonotype was counted only a few times. The chain carries TRBV20-1 and TRBJ2-5, with TRBD1 matching over 7 bases. Germline loops: CDR1 DFQATT, CDR2 SNEGSKA (reference sequence). V gave up 4 bases and J gave up 0 bases; unmatched junction bases: 11. This CDR3 has 16 residues. The CDR3 reads CSANGPGQQYQETQYF. CDR3 nucleotide sequence: TGCAGTGCTAACGGTCCGGGACAGCAGTACCAAGAGACCCAGTACTTC.

The chain uses TRBV6-5 and TRBJ1-2; D gene ambiguous. Trimming took off 0 bases at V and 0 bases at J, with 11 bases between the two ends. The CDR3 is 16 residues long. Germline CDR1 is MNHEY and CDR2 is SVGAGI. This CDR3 is CASSYSYRATNYGYTF. CDR3 coding DNA: TGTGCCAGCAGTTACTCGTATCGGGCTACTAACTATGGCTACACCTTC.

This clonotype was seen more than once but under ten times. The chain combines TRBV27 with TRBJ1-5; 7 bases are a match to TRBD1. The trim removed 5 bases at V and 3 bases at J, leaving 19 bases unmatched. The germline V gene encodes CDR1 MNHEY and CDR2 SMNVEV (reference sequence). The CDR3 is made up of 19 amino acids. Written as DNA, the CDR3 is TGTGCCAGCAGTCTCTCACGGATGGAGGCAGGGGGTATCAATCAGCCCCAGCATTTT. It codes for CASSLSRMEAGGINQPQHF.

There are a few counts of this clonotype. This chain's CDR3 is CASRGFSRWGYTF. CDR3 coding DNA: TGTGCCAGCAGGGGGTTCTCAAGGTGGGGCTACACCTTC. The chain joins TRBV25-1 to TRBJ1-2; no definite D call. CDR1 and CDR2 (germline): MGHDK, SYGVNS. Deletions cut 6 bases from V and 8 bases from J, with 16 bases between. This CDR3 region has 13 residues.

This clonotype showed up just once. The chain joins TRBV2 to TRBJ2-7, with TRBD2 identical over 7 bases. CDR1 SNHLY and CDR2 FYNNEI come from the germline V gene. The CDR3 totals 15 residues. V lost 3 bases, J lost 1 base, and 6 bases stayed unmatched. CDR3 loop: CASSDGSGGSYEQYF. In DNA form, the CDR3 reads TGTGCCAGCAGTGACGGTTCGGGGGGTTCCTACGAGCAGTACTTC.

The gene calls are TRBV5-1 and TRBJ2-5; tentatively, D is TRBD2 (6 bases). Germline V lookup: CDR1 SGHRS, CDR2 YFSETQ. The ends were cut back, 0 bases at V and 3 bases at J, with 12 bases in the middle. The CDR3 loop spans 15 amino acids. The CDR3 DNA reads as TGCGCCAGCAGCTTGGGGCAGGGAGGAAAAGAGACCCAGTACTTC. This translates into CASSLGQGGKETQYF.

The V call is TRBV11-3, the J call TRBJ2-7, with a weak D call TRBD1 (6 bases). The CDR3 contains 14 residues. Between the trimmed V and J ends, which lost 5 bases and 3 bases, there was a span of 14 bases. Germline loops: CDR1 SGHNT, CDR2 YENEEA. CDR3 residues: CASSPRTVHYEQYF. In DNA, the CDR3 is TGTGCCAGCAGCCCCCGGACAGTTCACTACGAGCAGTACTTC. The variable domain in full, completed from reference TRBV11-3 and TRBJ2-7, reads EAGVVQSPRYKIIEKKQPVAFWCNPISGHNTLYWYLQNLGQGPELLIRYENEEAVDDSQLPKDRFSAERLKGVDSTLKIQPAELGDSAVYLCASSPRTVHYEQYFGPGTRLTVT.

This clonotype was detected only a few times. The chain combines TRBV20-1 with TRBJ2-3; D might be TRBD1 (5 bases). CDR1 DFQATT and CDR2 SNEGSKA come from the germline V gene (reference sequence). V was shortened by 3 bases and J by 0 bases, with 10 bases between the two germline ends. The CDR3 runs 14 residues. The DNA of the CDR3 is TGCAGTGCTAGGCTGGGGCCTAGCACAGATACGCAGTATTTT. Translation: CSARLGPSTDTQYF.

Worth noting for this clonotype: One base away lies a much larger clone, so this may be a sequencing read error. The V call is TRBV4-1, the J call TRBJ2-5; possibly TRBD1 for D (6 bases). V was trimmed by 1 base and J by 2 bases, leaving 11 bases between them. Germline values: CDR1 MGHRA, CDR2 YSYEKL. The CDR3 runs 15 residues. The chain's CDR3 is CASSQAGTRQETQYF. CDR3 in DNA: TGCGCCAGCAGCCAAGCTGGGACAAGACAAGAGACCCAGTACTTC.

The chain uses TRBV18 and TRBJ2-5; maybe TRBD1 (5 bases). The germline V and J ends were trimmed by 3 bases and 2 bases, with 7 bases remaining between them. Germline V CDR1 and CDR2: KGHSH, LQKENI. This CDR3 has 13 amino acids. The CDR3 reads CASSPDIQETQYF. The CDR3 nucleotides read TGTGCCAGCTCACCGGACATTCAAGAGACCCAGTACTTC. Based on the CDR3 plus reference TRBV18 and TRBJ2-5, the full variable domain is NAGVMQNPRHLVRRRGQEARLRCSPMKGHSHVYWYRQLPEEGLKFMVYLQKENIIDESGMPKERFSAEFPKEGPSILRIQQVVRGDSAAYFCASSPDIQETQYFGPGTRLLVL.

This clonotype showed up just a few times. The J gene is TRBJ2-6, the V gene TRBV6-2 or TRBV6-3, with D perhaps TRBD1 (5 bases). V was trimmed by 6 bases and J by 6 bases, leaving 12 bases between them. CDR3 size: 14 residues. The germline V gene has CDR1 MNHEY and CDR2 SVGEGT. Here the CDR3 reads CASSKDRAANVLTF. CDR3 in DNA: TGTGCCAGCAGCAAAGACAGAGCGGCCAACGTCCTGACTTTC.

This chain uses TRBV4-1 with TRBJ2-5; D is uncertain. Germline V CDR1 and CDR2: MGHRA, YSYEKL. V dropped 7 bases and J dropped 2 bases, with 17 bases sitting between them. This CDR3 has 15 residues. The CDR3 bases are TGCGCCAGCAAACCGAGTGTGGCGCTTCAAGAGACCCAGTACTTC. Its protein product is CASKPSVALQETQYF.

This sequence joins TRBV11-2 and TRBJ2-7, with 8 bases matching TRBD2. Germline V gives CDR1 SGHAT, CDR2 FQNNGV. CDR3 size: 18 residues. V lost 3 bases and J lost 2; bases outside the gene matches: 15. DNA of the CDR3: TGTGCCAGCAGCTTCGGCGGGACTAGTGAGTACTCGGCCTACGAGCAGTACTTC. Amino acids: CASSFGGTSEYSAYEQYF. Together with reference TRBV11-2 and TRBJ2-7, the CDR3 gives the full variable domain: EAGVAQSPRYKIIEKRQSVAFWCNPISGHATLYWYQQILGQGPKLLIQFQNNGVVDDSQLPKDRFSAERLKGVDSTLKIQPAKLEDSAVYLCASSFGGTSEYSAYEQYFGPGTRLTVT.

This chain connects TRBV28 to TRBJ2-5; D remains unclear. V was shortened by 2 bases and J by 5 bases, with 15 bases between the two germline ends. The CDR3 runs 15 residues. In germline, CDR1 is MDHEN, CDR2 SYDVKM. The chain's CDR3 is CASSLSKAGAETQYF. The CDR3 nucleotides read TGTGCCAGCAGTTTAAGTAAGGCAGGCGCCGAGACCCAGTACTTC.

The sample holds a few counts of this clonotype. At one end the junction does not follow the germline gene, possibly because of a read error. The chain uses TRBV2 and TRBJ1-4; D is perhaps TRBD1 (6 bases). Germline V CDR1 and CDR2: SNHLY, FYNNEI. The CDR3 sequence is 13 residues long. The CDR3 here is CATSWGGKEKLFF. The CDR3 DNA follows: TGTGCCACCAGTTGGGGGGGCAAGGAAAAACTGTTTTTT.

The gene calls are TRBV6-2 or TRBV6-3 and TRBJ2-5, with TRBD2 as a possible D gene (5 bases). This CDR3 is 17 amino acids long. The germline V gene encodes CDR1 MNHEY and CDR2 SVGEGT. Trimming cost V 6 bases and J 5 bases, with 25 bases left between them. CDR3 sequence (DNA): TGTGCCAGCAGCAAAACCGCCCATACTAGGATAGGGGAGACCCAGTACTTC. It encodes CASSKTAHTRIGETQYF.

V and J are TRBV6-5 and TRBJ1-1; D call uncertain. This CDR3 is 12 amino acids long. Germline lookup yields CDR1 MNHEY and CDR2 SVGAGI. Trimming took off 5 bases at V and 7 bases at J, with 11 bases between the two ends. This chain's CDR3 is CASSKSAHEAFF. The CDR3 DNA reads as TGTGCCAGCAGTAAATCCGCCCATGAAGCTTTCTTT.

The chain carries TRBV2 and TRBJ2-7; the D gene is possibly TRBD2 (6 bases). The CDR3 length is 13 residues. V gave up 4 bases and J gave up 6 bases, with 13 bases separating them. Per the germline V gene, CDR1 is SNHLY and CDR2 is FYNNEI. The CDR3, as DNA: TGTGCCAGCAGTGCCGCGGGGCTGGGCGAGCAGTACTTC. Encoded protein: CASSAAGLGEQYF.

The chain is built from TRBV2 and TRBJ2-5; D unresolved. This CDR3 has 13 residues. The ends were cut back, 2 bases at V and 4 bases at J, with 8 bases in the middle. CDR1 and CDR2 (germline): SNHLY, FYNNEI. In nucleotides, the CDR3 is TGTGCCAGCAGTGAAACCGTTGGAGAGACCCAGTACTTC. Amino acids: CASSETVGETQYF.

The J gene is TRBJ1-4, the V gene TRBV7-9, with 7 bases identical to TRBD1. CDR1 SEHNR and CDR2 FQNEAQ come from the germline V gene (reference sequence). The CDR3 extends over 16 amino acids. With V trimmed by 6 bases and J by 0 bases, 7 bases remained unmatched. The CDR3 region is CASRRGTASTNEKLFF. The CDR3 coding sequence is TGTGCCAGCAGGCGAGGGACAGCTTCAACTAATGAAAAACTGTTTTTT.

This clonotype was observed once. This chain joins TRBV6-6 and TRBJ1-1; no firm D call. Germline CDR1 reads MNHNY; CDR2 reads SVGAGI (reference sequence). The ends were cut back, 2 bases at V and 0 bases at J, with 13 bases in the middle. The CDR3 totals 16 residues. The CDR3 reads CASSYPLGIMNTEAFF. The CDR3 DNA reads TGTGCCAGCAGTTACCCGCTCGGGATCATGAACACTGAAGCTTTCTTT.

V and J are TRBV14 and TRBJ2-1; 11 bases align to TRBD2. Germline V gene lookup returns CDR1 SGHDN and CDR2 FVKESK. V trimming: 6 bases; J trimming: 8 bases; junction bases outside the gene matches: 3. The CDR3 contains 13 residues. The CDR3: CASRASGGHEQFF. In DNA form, the CDR3 reads TGTGCCAGCAGGGCTAGCGGGGGGCATGAGCAGTTCTTC.

This sequence joins TRBV6-5 and TRBJ1-6; D ambiguous. The ends were cut back, 2 bases at V and 7 bases at J, with 12 bases in the middle. Germline CDR1 is MNHEY and CDR2 is SVGAGI. The CDR3 totals 15 residues. The CDR3 bases are TGTGCCAGCAGTTACGGTCGGGAGTGGAATTCACCCCTCCACTTT. Residues: CASSYGREWNSPLHF.

Turning to this clonotype: This sequence may be a read error, since a much larger clone differs from it by one base. The chain joins TRBV11-2 to TRBJ2-1; TRBD1 agrees at 10 bases. Gene TRBJ2-7 matches the end of the DNA better, so the J call may be wrong. CDR1 and CDR2 (germline): SGHAT, FQNNGV. The length of the CDR3 is 18 residues. The CDR3 sequence: CASNLGDRGLRSYNEQYF. For the CDR3, the DNA is TGTGCCAGCAACTTAGGGGACAGGGGTTTGAGATCCTACAATGAGCAGTACTTC.